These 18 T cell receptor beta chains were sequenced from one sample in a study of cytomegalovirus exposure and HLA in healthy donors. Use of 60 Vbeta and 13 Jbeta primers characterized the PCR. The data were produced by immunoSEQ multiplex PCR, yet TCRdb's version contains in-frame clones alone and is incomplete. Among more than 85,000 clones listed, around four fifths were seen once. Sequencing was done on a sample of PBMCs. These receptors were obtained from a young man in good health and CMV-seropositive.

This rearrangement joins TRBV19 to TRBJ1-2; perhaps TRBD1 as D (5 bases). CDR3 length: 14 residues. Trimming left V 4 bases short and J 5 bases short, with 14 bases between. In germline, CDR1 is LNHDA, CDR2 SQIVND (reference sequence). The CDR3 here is CASSTEAGPYGYTF. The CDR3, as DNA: TGTGCCAGTAGTACAGAGGCGGGGCCGTATGGCTACACCTTC.

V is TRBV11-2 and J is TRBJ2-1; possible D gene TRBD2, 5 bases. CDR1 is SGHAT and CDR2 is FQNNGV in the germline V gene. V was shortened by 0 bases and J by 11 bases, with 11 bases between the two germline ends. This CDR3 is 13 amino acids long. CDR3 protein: CASSLDDGIKQFF. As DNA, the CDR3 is TGTGCCAGCAGCTTAGACGACGGGATTAAGCAGTTCTTC.

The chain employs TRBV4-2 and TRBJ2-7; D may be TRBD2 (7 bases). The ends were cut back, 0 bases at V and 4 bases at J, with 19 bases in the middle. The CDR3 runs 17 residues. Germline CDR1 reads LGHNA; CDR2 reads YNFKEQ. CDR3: CASSQDRAGGPTYEQYF. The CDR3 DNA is TGTGCCAGCAGCCAAGATAGAGCCGGGGGGCCAACATACGAGCAGTACTTC.

In nucleotides, the CDR3 is TGTGCCAGCAGCCGAACGAGAATGTCGGGACTAGCGGACAATGAGCAGTTCTTC. Translated, it gives CASSRTRMSGLADNEQFF. The J gene is TRBJ2-1, the V gene TRBV4-2; 11 bases match TRBD2. This CDR3 contains 18 residues. Germline V lookup: CDR1 LGHNA, CDR2 YNFKEQ. V gave up 4 bases and J gave up 5 bases; unmatched junction bases: 13.

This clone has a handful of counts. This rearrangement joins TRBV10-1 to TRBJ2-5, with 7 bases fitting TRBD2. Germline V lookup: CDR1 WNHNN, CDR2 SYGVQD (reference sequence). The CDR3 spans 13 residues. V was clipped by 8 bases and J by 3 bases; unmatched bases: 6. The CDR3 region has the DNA TGCGCCAGCGAGGGACTACTTAAAGAGACCCAGTACTTC. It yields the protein CASEGLLKETQYF.

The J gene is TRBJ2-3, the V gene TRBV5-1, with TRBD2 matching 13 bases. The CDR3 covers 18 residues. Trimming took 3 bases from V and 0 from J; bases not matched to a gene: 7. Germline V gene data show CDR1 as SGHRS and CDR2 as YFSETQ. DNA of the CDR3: TGCGCCAGCAGCTCTAAACTAGCGGGGGGGCCCAGCACAGATACGCAGTATTTT. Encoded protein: CASSSKLAGGPSTDTQYF.

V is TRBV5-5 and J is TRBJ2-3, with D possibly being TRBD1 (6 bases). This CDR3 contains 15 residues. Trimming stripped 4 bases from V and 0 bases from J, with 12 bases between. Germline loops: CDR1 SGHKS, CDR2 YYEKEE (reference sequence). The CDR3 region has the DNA TGTGCCAGCAGCGTCAACGGACAGAGCACAGATACGCAGTATTTT. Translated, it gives CASSVNGQSTDTQYF.

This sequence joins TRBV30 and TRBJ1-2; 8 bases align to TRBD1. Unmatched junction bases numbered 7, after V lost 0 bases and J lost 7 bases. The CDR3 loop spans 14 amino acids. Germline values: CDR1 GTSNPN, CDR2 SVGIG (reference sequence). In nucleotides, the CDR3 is TGTGCCTGGAGTGTACCGGACAGGGCGGGTGGCTACACCTTC. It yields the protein CAWSVPDRAGGYTF.

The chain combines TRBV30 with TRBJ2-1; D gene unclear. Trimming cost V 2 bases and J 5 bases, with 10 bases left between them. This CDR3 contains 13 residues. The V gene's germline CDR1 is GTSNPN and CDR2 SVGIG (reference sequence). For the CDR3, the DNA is TGTGCCTGGAGTCTAAATTCTGACAATGAGCAGTTCTTC. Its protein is CAWSLNSDNEQFF.

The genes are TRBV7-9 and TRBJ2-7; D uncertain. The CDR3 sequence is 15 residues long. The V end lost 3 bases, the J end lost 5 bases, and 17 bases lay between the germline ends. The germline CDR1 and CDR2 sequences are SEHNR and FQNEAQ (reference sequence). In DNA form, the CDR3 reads TGTGCCAGCAGCTTCCGACCCAGGCAGGCCAACGAGCAGTACTTC. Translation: CASSFRPRQANEQYF.

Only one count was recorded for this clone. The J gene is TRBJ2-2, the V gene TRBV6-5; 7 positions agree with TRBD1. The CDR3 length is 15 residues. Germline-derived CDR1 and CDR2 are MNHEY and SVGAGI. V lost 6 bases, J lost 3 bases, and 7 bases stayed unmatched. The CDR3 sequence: CASSRGQKDTGELFF. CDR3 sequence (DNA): TGTGCCAGCAGCCGGGGACAGAAGGACACCGGGGAGCTGTTTTTT.

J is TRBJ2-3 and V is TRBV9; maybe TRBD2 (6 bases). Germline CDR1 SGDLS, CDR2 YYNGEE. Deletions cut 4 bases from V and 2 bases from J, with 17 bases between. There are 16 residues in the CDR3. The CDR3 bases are TGTGCCAGCAGCCCCGAGGGGAGGTTCTACACAGATACGCAGTATTTT. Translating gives CASSPEGRFYTDTQYF.

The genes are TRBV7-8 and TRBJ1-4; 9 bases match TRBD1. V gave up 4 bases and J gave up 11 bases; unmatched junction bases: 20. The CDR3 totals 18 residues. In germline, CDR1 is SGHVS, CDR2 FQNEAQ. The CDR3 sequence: CASSSFRTGANPGFKLFF. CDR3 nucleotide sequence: TGTGCCAGCAGCTCCTTCCGGACAGGGGCCAACCCGGGGTTTAAACTGTTTTTT. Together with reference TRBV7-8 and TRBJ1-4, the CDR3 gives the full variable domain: GAGVSQSPRYKVAKRGQDVALRCDPISGHVSLFWYQQALGQGPEFLTYFQNEAQLDKSGLPSDRFFAERPEGSVSTLKIQRTQQEDSAVYLCASSSFRTGANPGFKLFFGSGTQLSVL.

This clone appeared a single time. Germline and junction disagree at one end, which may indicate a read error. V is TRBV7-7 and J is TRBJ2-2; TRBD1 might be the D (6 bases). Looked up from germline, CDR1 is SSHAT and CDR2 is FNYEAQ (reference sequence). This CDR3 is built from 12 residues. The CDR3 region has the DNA TGTGCTAGCAGGGGCAACACCGGGGAGCTGTTTTTT. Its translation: CASRGNTGELFF.

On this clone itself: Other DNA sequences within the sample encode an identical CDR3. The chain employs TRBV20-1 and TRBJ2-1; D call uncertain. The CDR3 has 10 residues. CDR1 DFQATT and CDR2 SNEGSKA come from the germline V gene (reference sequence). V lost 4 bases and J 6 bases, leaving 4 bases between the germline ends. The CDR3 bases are TGCAGTGCTACCCGCAATGAGCAGTTCTTC. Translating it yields CSATRNEQFF.

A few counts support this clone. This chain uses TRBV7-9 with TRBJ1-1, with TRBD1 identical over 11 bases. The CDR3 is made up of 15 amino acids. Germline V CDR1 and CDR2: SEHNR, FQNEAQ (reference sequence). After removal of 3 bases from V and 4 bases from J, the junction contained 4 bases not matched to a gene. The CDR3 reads CASSLPDRGPTEAFF. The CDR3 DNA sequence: TGTGCCAGCAGCTTGCCGGACAGGGGGCCCACTGAAGCTTTCTTT.

CDR3 DNA sequence: TGCAGCGTTGAAGTACTAGCGGGGGGGGAGGAAGAGACCCAGTACTTC. Protein: CSVEVLAGGEEETQYF. This chain uses TRBV29-1 with TRBJ2-5, with 13 nucleotides matching TRBD2. Germline V gives CDR1 SQVTM, CDR2 ANQGSEA. This CDR3 has 16 amino acids. The junction had 5 bases not matched to a gene; V was cut back by 1 base and J by 3 bases.

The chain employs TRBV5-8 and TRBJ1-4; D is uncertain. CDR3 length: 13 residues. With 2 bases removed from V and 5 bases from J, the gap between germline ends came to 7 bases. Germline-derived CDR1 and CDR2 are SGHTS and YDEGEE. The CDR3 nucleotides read TGTGCCAGCAGCTTCTCCAGGAATGAAAAACTGTTTTTT. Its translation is CASSFSRNEKLFF.